This passage covers 14 T cell receptor beta chains from one sample sequenced in a study of vaccination and CD4 T cells after COVID-19. Sequencing of cultured CD4+ T cell DNA used the Oncomine TCR Beta short-read assay. Via MiXCR, TCRdb re-called the PCR reads, giving one row per CDR3 protein. The sample records about 12,000 distinct CDR3 sequences, 50% being singletons. No antigens are known for them. Treatment noted: approximately nine-day PBMC culture with coronavirus spike peptide pools or control peptides (ViraFEST assay). Sequencing input: CD4+ T cells from blood, cultured in vitro. The receptor set was obtained from a human donor who had recovered from COVID-19.

This rearrangement joins TRBV2 to TRBJ1-1, with D possibly being TRBD1 (6 bases). V gave up 7 bases and J gave up 4 bases, with 13 bases separating them. Germline V CDR1 and CDR2: SNHLY, FYNNEI. The CDR3 contains 13 residues. CDR3 residues: CASIGLRGTEAFF. Here the CDR3 DNA reads TGTGCCAGCATTGGCCTCAGGGGCACTGAAGCTTTCTTT.

The CDR3 region is CASSPATGLQNEQYF. CDR3 nucleotide sequence: TGTGCCAGCAGTCCAGCGACAGGGCTTCAAAACGAGCAGTACTTC. The chain carries TRBV25-1 and TRBJ2-7; 7 positions agree with TRBD1. Trimming took 5 bases from V and 5 from J; bases not matched to a gene: 12. CDR3 length: 15 residues. Germline-derived CDR1 and CDR2 are MGHDK and SYGVNS.

The chain joins TRBV27 to TRBJ2-3, with 13 bases matching TRBD2. Germline-derived CDR1 and CDR2 are MNHEY and SMNVEV (reference sequence). With V trimmed by 6 bases and J by 2 bases, 11 bases remained unmatched. The CDR3 sequence is 18 residues long. In DNA, the CDR3 is TGTGCCAGCAGGTCGGGACTAGCGGGGACCCGCTCCACAGATACGCAGTATTTT. Amino acids: CASRSGLAGTRSTDTQYF.

The chain links TRBV20-1 to TRBJ2-3, with D hard to call. CDR1 and CDR2 from the germline V gene are DFQATT and SNEGSKA (reference sequence). The CDR3 has 12 amino acids. In DNA, the CDR3 is TGCAGCGCCCTATGGGGCACAGATACGCAGTATTTT. Its translation is CSALWGTDTQYF.

This chain connects TRBV20-1 to TRBJ2-7; TRBD1 matches at 7 bases. The germline gives CDR1 DFQATT, CDR2 SNEGSKA (reference sequence). The V gene end was trimmed by 2 bases and the J gene end by 3 bases; junction bases not matched to a gene: 7. CDR3 length: 14 amino acids. The DNA for the CDR3 is TGCAGTGCTAGACATACAGGGGCCCACTACGAGCAGTACTTC. Translated: CSARHTGAHYEQYF.

This chain uses TRBV6-1 with TRBJ1-5; no clear D gene. V was trimmed by 7 bases and J by 0 bases, leaving 13 bases between them. There are 15 residues in the CDR3. The germline V gene has CDR1 MNHNS and CDR2 SASEGT. In DNA, the CDR3 is TGTGCCAGCAATCTAGACCGGTATAGCAATCAGCCCCAGCATTTT. Amino acid sequence: CASNLDRYSNQPQHF.

This clonotype has more than one count but fewer than ten. The V gene is TRBV12-3 or TRBV12-4, the J gene TRBJ1-1; a weak D match, TRBD1 (6 bases). V lost 5 bases to trimming and J lost 6 bases, with 10 bases between them. The CDR3 loop spans 12 amino acids. The CDR3 coding sequence is TGTGCCAGCAGTCCCAGACAGGCTGAAGCTTTCTTT. Its translation is CASSPRQAEAFF.

This clonotype was counted between two and nine times. V is TRBV6-1 and J is TRBJ1-3; D is undetermined. The germline V gene encodes CDR1 MNHNS and CDR2 SASEGT. Between the trimmed V and J ends, which lost 6 bases and 2 bases, there was a span of 11 bases. This CDR3 has 14 amino acids. For the CDR3, the DNA is TGTGCCAGCAGATTTGGGGAAGCTGGAAACACCATATATTTT. Residues: CASRFGEAGNTIYF.

The J gene is TRBJ1-1, the V gene TRBV6-1; 7 bases are a match to TRBD1. The germline V gene encodes CDR1 MNHNS and CDR2 SASEGT. The J segment lost 5 bases and the V segment lost 6 bases, leaving 9 bases of the junction unmatched. The CDR3 runs to 14 residues. The CDR3 sequence is CASRDRAVGTEAFF. CDR3 in DNA: TGTGCCAGCAGAGACAGGGCTGTGGGAACTGAAGCTTTCTTT.

This sequence joins TRBV4-3 and TRBJ1-1; D gene unclear. Germline lookup yields CDR1 LGHNA and CDR2 YSLEER. This CDR3 is built from 14 residues. Trimming pared 2 bases from V and 0 bases from J, leaving 7 bases between. CDR3: CASSQFQMNTEAFF. CDR3 DNA sequence: TGCGCCAGCAGCCAATTTCAGATGAACACTGAAGCTTTCTTT.

J is TRBJ2-5 and V is TRBV30; D remains unclear. Trimming removed 2 bases from V and 4 bases from J, with 14 bases in between. The CDR3 runs 14 residues. Germline V gene data show CDR1 as GTSNPN and CDR2 as SVGIG (reference sequence). The CDR3 DNA reads TGTGCCTGGAGTTCGAGGACGGGCGGAGAGACCCAGTACTTC. Translated, it gives CAWSSRTGGETQYF.

The CDR3 DNA reads as TGTGCCAGCGGAGGATCCTCTGGAAACACCATATATTTT. It specifies CASGGSSGNTIYF. The chain combines TRBV6-1 with TRBJ1-3; the D is unclear. This CDR3 contains 13 residues. Germline V gene lookup returns CDR1 MNHNS and CDR2 SASEGT. V was pared by 8 bases and J by 0 bases, with 8 bases between.

The chain uses TRBV12-3 or TRBV12-4 and TRBJ2-2; 8 bases align to TRBD2. This CDR3 comprises 14 residues. V was clipped by 6 bases and J by 4 bases; unmatched bases: 4. As DNA, the CDR3 is TGTGCCAGCAGCCGAGCGGGGGTCACCGGGGAGCTGTTTTTT. It codes for CASSRAGVTGELFF.

This chain connects TRBV29-1 to TRBJ1-2, with D hard to call. V shed 0 bases and J shed 5 bases, with 7 bases lying between them. Per germline, CDR1 SQVTM and CDR2 ANQGSEA. The CDR3 length is 12 residues. CDR3 nucleotides: TGCAGCGTTGAAGATGAGGGATATGGCTACACCTTC. It codes for CSVEDEGYGYTF. The full variable domain, with the rest looked up from reference TRBV29-1 and TRBJ1-2, is SAVISQKPSRDICQRGTSLTIQCQVDSQVTMMFWYRQQPGQSLTLIATANQGSEATYESGFVIDKFPISRPNLTFSTLTVSNMSPEDSSIYLCSVEDEGYGYTFGSGTRLTVV.